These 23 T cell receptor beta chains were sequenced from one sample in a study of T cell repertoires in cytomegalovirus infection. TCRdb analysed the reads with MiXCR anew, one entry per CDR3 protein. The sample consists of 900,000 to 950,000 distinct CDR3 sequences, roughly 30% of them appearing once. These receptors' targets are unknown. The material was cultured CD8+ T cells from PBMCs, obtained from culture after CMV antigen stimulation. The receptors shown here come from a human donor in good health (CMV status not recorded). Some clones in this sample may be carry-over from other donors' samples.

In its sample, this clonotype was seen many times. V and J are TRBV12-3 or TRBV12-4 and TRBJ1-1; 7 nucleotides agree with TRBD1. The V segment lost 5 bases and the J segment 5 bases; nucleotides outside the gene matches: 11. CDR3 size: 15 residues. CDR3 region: CASSPNAGGLTEAFF. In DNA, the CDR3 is TGTGCCAGCAGTCCCAACGCAGGGGGGCTGACTGAAGCTTTCTTT.

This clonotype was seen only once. DNA of the CDR3: TGTGCCAGAAGTGGGGACTTCAACGAGCAGTACTTC. Translation: CARSGDFNEQYF. The chain couples TRBV6-2 or TRBV6-3 to TRBJ2-7; tentatively, D is TRBD2 (6 bases). The CDR3 sequence is 12 residues long. In germline, CDR1 is MNHEY, CDR2 SVGEGT. Trimming took off 9 bases at V and 5 bases at J, with 14 bases between the two ends.

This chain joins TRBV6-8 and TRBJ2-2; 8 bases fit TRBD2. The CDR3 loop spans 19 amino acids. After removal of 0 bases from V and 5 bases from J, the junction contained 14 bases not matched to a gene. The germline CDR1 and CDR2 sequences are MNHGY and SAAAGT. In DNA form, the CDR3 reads TGTGCCAGCAGTTACTCCCCGCGGCTGGGACTAGGTTTAACCGGGGAGCTGTTTTTT. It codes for CASSYSPRLGLGLTGELFF.

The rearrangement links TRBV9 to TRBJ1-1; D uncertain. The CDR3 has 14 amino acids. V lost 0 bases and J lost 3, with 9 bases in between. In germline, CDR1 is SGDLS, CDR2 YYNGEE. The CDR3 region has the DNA TGTGCCAGCAGCGTAGTTGAGTTTCACACTGAAGCTTTCTTT. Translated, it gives CASSVVEFHTEAFF.

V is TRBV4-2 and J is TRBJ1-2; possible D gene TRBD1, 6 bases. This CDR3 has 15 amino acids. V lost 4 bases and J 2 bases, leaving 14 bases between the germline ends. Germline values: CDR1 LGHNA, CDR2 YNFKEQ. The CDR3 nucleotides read TGTGCCAGCAGCCTCCTCATGGGACACAACTATGGCTACACCTTC. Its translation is CASSLLMGHNYGYTF.

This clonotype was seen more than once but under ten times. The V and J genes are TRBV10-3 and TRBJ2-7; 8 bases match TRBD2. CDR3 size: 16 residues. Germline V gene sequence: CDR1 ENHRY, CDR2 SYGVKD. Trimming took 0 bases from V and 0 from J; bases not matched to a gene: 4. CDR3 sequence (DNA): TGTGCCATCAGTGAGTCTGAGCGGGGGTCCTCCTACGAGCAGTACTTC. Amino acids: CAISESERGSSYEQYF.

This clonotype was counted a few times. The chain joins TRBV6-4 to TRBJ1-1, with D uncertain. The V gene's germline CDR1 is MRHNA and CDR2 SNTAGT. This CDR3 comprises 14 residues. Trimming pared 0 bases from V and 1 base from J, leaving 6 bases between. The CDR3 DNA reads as TGTGCCAGCAGTGACTCATCGGAGAACACTGAAGCTTTCTTT. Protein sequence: CASSDSSENTEAFF.

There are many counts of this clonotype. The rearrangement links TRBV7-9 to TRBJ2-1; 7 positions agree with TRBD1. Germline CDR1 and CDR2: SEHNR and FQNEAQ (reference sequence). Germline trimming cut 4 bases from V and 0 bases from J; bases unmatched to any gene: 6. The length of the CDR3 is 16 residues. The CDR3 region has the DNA TGTGCCAGCAGCTACCAGACAGGGATCTCCTACAATGAGCAGTTCTTC. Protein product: CASSYQTGISYNEQFF.

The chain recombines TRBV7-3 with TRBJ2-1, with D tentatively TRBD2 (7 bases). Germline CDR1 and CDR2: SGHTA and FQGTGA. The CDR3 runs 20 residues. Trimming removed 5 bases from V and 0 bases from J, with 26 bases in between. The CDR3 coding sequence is TGTGCCAGCAGCCCTAGAACCCCGAGGGGGGGAAATAGCTCCTACAATGAGCAGTTCTTC. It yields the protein CASSPRTPRGGNSSYNEQFF.

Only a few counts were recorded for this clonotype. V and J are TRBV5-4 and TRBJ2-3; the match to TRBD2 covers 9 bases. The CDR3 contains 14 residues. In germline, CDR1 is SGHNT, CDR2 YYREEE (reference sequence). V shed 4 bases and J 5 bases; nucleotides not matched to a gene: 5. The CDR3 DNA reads TGTGCCAGCAGCCACCCGACTAGCGGAGATACGCAGTATTTT. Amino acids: CASSHPTSGDTQYF.

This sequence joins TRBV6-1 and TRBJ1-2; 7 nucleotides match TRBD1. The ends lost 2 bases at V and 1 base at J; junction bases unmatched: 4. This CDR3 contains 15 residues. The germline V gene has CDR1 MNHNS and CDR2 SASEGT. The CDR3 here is CASSENRGGNYGYTF. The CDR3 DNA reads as TGTGCCAGCAGTGAAAACAGGGGAGGTAACTATGGCTACACCTTC.

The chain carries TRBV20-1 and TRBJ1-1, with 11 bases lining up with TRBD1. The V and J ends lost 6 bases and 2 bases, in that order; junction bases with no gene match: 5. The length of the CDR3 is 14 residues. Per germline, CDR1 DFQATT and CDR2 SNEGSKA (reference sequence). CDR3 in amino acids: CSAADRGRNTEAFF. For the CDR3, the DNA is TGCAGTGCGGCGGACAGGGGGCGAAACACTGAAGCTTTCTTT.

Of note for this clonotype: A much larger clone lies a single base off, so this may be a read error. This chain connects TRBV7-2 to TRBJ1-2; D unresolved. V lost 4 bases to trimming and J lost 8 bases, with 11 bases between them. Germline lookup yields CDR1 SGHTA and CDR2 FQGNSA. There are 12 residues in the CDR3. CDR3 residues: CASSSDIWGYTF. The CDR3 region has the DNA TGTGCCAGCAGCTCCGACATTTGGGGCTACACCTTC.

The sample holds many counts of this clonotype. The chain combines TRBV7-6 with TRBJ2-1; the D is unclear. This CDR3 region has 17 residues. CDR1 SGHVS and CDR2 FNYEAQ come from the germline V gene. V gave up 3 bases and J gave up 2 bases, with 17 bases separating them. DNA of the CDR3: TGTGCCAGCAGCTTGGAGACTTCCCCTCCAACCTACAATGAGCAGTTCTTC. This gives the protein CASSLETSPPTYNEQFF.

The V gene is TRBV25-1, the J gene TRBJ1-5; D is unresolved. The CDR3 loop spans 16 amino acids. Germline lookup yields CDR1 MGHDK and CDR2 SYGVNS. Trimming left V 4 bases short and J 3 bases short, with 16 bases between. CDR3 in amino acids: CASSVKAGRYNQPQHF. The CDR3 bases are TGTGCCAGCAGTGTTAAGGCAGGCAGATACAATCAGCCCCAGCATTTT.

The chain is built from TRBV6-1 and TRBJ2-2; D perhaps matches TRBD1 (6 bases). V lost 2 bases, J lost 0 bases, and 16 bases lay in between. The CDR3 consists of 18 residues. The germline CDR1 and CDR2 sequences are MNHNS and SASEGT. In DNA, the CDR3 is TGTGCCAGCAGTGAACGCGACAGGTACTACGCGAACACCGGGGAGCTGTTTTTT. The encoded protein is CASSERDRYYANTGELFF.

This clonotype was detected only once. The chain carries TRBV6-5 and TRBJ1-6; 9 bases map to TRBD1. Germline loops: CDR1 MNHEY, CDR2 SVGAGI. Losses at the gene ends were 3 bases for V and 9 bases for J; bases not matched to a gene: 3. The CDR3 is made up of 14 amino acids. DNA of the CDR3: TGTGCCAGCAGTTATAGGACAGGGGTTTCACCCCTCCACTTT. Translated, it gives CASSYRTGVSPLHF.

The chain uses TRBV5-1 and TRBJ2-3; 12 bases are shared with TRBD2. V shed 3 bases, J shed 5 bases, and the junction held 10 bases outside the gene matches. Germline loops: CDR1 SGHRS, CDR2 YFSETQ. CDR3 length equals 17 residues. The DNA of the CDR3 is TGCGCCAGCAGCTCCCCAACGACTAGCGGGGGACAAGATACGCAGTATTTT. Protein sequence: CASSSPTTSGGQDTQYF.

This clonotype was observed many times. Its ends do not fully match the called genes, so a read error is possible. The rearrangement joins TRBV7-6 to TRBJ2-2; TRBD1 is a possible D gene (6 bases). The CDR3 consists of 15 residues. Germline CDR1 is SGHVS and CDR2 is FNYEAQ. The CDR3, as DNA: TGTGCCAGCAGGCATTCCACAGGGAACCCCGGGGAGCTGTTTTTT. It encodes CASRHSTGNPGELFF.

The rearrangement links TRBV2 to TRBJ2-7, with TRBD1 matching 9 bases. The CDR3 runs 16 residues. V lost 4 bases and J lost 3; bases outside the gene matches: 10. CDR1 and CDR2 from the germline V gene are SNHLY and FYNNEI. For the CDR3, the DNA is TGTGCCAGCAGTGTGGTATTCGGGACAGGGAACTACGAGCAGTACTTC. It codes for CASSVVFGTGNYEQYF.

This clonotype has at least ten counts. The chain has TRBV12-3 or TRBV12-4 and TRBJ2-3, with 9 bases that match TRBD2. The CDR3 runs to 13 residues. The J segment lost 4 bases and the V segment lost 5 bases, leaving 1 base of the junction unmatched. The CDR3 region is CASSAGGPDTQYF. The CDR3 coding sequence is TGTGCCAGCAGTGCGGGGGGGCCAGATACGCAGTATTTT.

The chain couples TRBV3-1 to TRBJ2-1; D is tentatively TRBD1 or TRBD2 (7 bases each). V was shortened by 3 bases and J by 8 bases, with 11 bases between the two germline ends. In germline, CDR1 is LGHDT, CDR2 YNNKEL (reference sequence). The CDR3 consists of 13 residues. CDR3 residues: CASSHQGGDEQFF. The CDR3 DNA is TGTGCCAGCAGCCATCAGGGGGGGGATGAGCAGTTCTTC.

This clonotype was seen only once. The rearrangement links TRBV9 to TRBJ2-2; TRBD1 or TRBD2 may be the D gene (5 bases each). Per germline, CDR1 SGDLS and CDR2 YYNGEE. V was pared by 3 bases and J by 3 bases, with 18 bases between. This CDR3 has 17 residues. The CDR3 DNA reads TGTGCCAGCAGCGACCCCGGGACGAACTTTTACACCGGGGAGCTGTTTTTT. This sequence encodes CASSDPGTNFYTGELFF.